This T cell receptor beta chain derives from a study of monozygotic twins with inflammatory bowel disease. Study-wide points: Repertoire similarity did not separate concordant from discordant twins, possibly from limited power.

The CDR3 loop spans 13 amino acids. CDR1 and CDR2 from the germline V gene are DFQATT and SNEGSKA (reference sequence). Total RNA from whole blood was isolated with no T cell sorting. Details on this clonotype: As yet, its antigen is unknown.

Reanalyzing the 5' RACE reads, TCRdb keeps one entry per CDR3 protein, without DNA. The ten most abundant clones cover about 1.2% of a sample with some 130,000 distinct CDR3 sequences. The rearrangement links TRBV20-1 to TRBJ2-7. The TCR sequence derives from a human donor with ulcerative colitis or Crohn's disease, or a healthy co-twin of an affected twin (not recorded which). Sequencing was carried out using blood. The CDR3 region is CSAQRQAAYEQYF.